These 24 T cell receptor beta chains were all obtained from the same sample, sequenced in a study of shared clonotypes between healthy human individuals. Data came from immunoSEQ multiplex PCR; TCRdb stores just in-frame clones and leaves some out. The sample holds 110,000 or so clones, about 70% seen once. Sequencing input: memory CD8+ T cells sorted from blood. Subset given: CD45RO+ cells pooled with CCR7-negative TemRA cells. The receptors shown here come from a woman aged 30 to 39 in good health.

This clone has just a few counts. The CDR3: CATSSQEGYSGANVLTF. CDR3 DNA sequence: TGTGCCACCAGCAGCCAAGAAGGGTACTCTGGGGCCAACGTCCTGACTTTC. This rearrangement joins TRBV15 to TRBJ2-6; D is unclear. Deletions cut 3 bases from V and 0 bases from J, with 12 bases between. Germline values: CDR1 LNHNV, CDR2 YYDKDF (reference sequence). The CDR3 is made up of 17 amino acids.

The chain joins TRBV4-1 to TRBJ2-4; 8 nucleotides agree with TRBD2. This CDR3 region has 19 residues. V lost 4 bases and J lost 0; bases outside the gene matches: 14. Looked up from germline, CDR1 is MGHRA and CDR2 is YSYEKL. The CDR3 sequence: CASSLYTDTSGLAKNIQYF. The DNA for the CDR3 is TGCGCCAGCAGCCTTTACACGGACACTAGCGGACTAGCCAAAAACATTCAGTACTTC.

This chain connects TRBV6-1 to TRBJ2-7, with D perhaps TRBD2 (6 bases). V was clipped by 2 bases and J by 4 bases, with 15 bases between them. Germline CDR1 is MNHNS and CDR2 is SASEGT. The CDR3 spans 15 residues. CDR3 loop: CASSESPEGYYEQYF. In DNA form, the CDR3 reads TGTGCCAGCAGTGAATCTCCGGAGGGCTATTACGAGCAGTACTTC.

The rearrangement uses TRBV5-1 and TRBJ1-4; D call uncertain. The CDR3 consists of 12 residues. CDR1 and CDR2 from the germline V gene are SGHRS and YFSETQ. V was shortened by 4 bases and J by 8 bases, with 9 bases between the two germline ends. The CDR3 DNA reads TGCGCCAGCAGCCAAAAAGGGGAAAAACTGTTTTTT. Translated, it gives CASSQKGEKLFF. Full variable domain (rest looked up from reference TRBV5-1 and TRBJ1-4): KAGVTQTPRYLIKTRGQQVTLSCSPISGHRSVSWYQQTPGQGLQFLFEYFSETQRNKGNFPGRFSGRQFSNSRSEMNVSTLELGDSALYLCASSQKGEKLFFGSGTQLSVL.

The chain couples TRBV5-1 to TRBJ2-7; 11 bases fit TRBD2. CDR3 length equals 22 residues. With V trimmed by 0 bases and J by 4 bases, 24 bases remained unmatched. Germline V gives CDR1 SGHRS, CDR2 YFSETQ. This CDR3 is CASSLDGGVTSGTPTHWYEQYF. The CDR3 DNA is TGCGCCAGCAGCTTGGATGGTGGTGTGACTAGCGGGACGCCCACACACTGGTACGAGCAGTACTTC.

About this clone: This same CDR3 is encoded by further DNA sequences in the sample. V is TRBV5-6 and J is TRBJ1-5; D is ambiguous. This CDR3 contains 14 residues. From germline, CDR1 is SGHDT and CDR2 YYEEEE. The V end was cut by 0 bases, the J end by 0 bases, with 4 bases between. The CDR3 spells CASSLDGSNQPQHF. CDR3 nucleotides: TGTGCCAGCAGCTTGGACGGTAGCAATCAGCCCCAGCATTTT. Filled out from reference TRBV5-6 and TRBJ1-5, the complete variable domain reads DAGVTQSPTHLIKTRGQQVTLRCSPKSGHDTVSWYQQALGQGPQFIFQYYEEEERQRGNFPDRFSGHQFPNYSSELNVNALLLGDSALYLCASSLDGSNQPQHFGDGTRLSIL.

The gene calls are TRBV25-1 and TRBJ1-2; D perhaps matches TRBD1 (5 bases). CDR3 length: 10 amino acids. Germline-derived CDR1 and CDR2 are MGHDK and SYGVNS. CDR3 in DNA: TGTGCTCGACAGAACTATGGCTACACCTTC. This encodes CARQNYGYTF.

This chain links TRBV5-4 with TRBJ2-7; D might be TRBD1 (6 bases). Germline V CDR1 and CDR2: SGHNT, YYREEE (reference sequence). CDR3 length: 14 amino acids. V was shortened by 0 bases and J by 4 bases, with 11 bases between the two germline ends. CDR3 coding DNA: TGTGCCAGCAGCTTGGGGCAGGGGAGATACGAGCAGTACTTC. It yields the protein CASSLGQGRYEQYF.

This clone was detected many times. This sequence joins TRBV27 and TRBJ2-7, with D perhaps TRBD1 (5 bases). Trimming left V 3 bases short and J 4 bases short, with 10 bases between. The CDR3 runs to 13 residues. Germline V gene data show CDR1 as MNHEY and CDR2 as SMNVEV (reference sequence). The CDR3 spells CASSFRGWYEQYF. CDR3 DNA: TGTGCCAGCAGTTTTAGGGGATGGTACGAGCAGTACTTC.

With respect to this clone: Other DNA sequences within the sample encode an identical CDR3. CDR3: CATSRDRGGSYEQYF. CDR3 coding DNA: TGTGCCACCAGCAGAGATCGAGGCGGGTCCTACGAGCAGTACTTC. The genes are TRBV15 and TRBJ2-7; D may be TRBD2 (5 bases). The CDR3 sequence is 15 residues long. From germline, CDR1 is LNHNV and CDR2 YYDKDF (reference sequence). Trimming removed 0 bases from V and 1 base from J, with 10 bases in between. The full variable domain, completed using reference TRBV15 and TRBJ2-7, is DAMVIQNPRYQVTQFGKPVTLSCSQTLNHNVMYWYQQKSSQAPKLLFHYYDKDFNNEADTPDNFQSRRPNTSFCFLDIRSPGLGDTAMYLCATSRDRGGSYEQYFGPGTRLTVT.

The chain couples TRBV2 to TRBJ2-7; TRBD1 is a possible D gene (6 bases). The germline V and J ends were trimmed by 3 bases and 3 bases, with 15 bases remaining between them. The CDR3 contains 15 residues. Germline assignment: CDR1 SNHLY and CDR2 FYNNEI. CDR3 protein: CASSDDRLTYYEQYF. CDR3 nucleotides: TGTGCCAGCAGTGATGACAGGCTAACCTACTACGAGCAGTACTTC. The variable domain in full, with the rest retrieved from reference TRBV2 and TRBJ2-7, is EPEVTQTPSHQVTQMGQEVILRCVPISNHLYFYWYRQILGQKVEFLVSFYNNEISEKSEIFDDQFSVERPDGSNFTLKIRSTKLEDSAMYFCASSDDRLTYYEQYFGPGTRLTVT.

The rearrangement joins TRBV10-3 to TRBJ1-2; TRBD1 might be the D (5 bases). The CDR3 totals 15 residues. Trimming left V 2 bases short and J 0 bases short, with 10 bases between. Germline V CDR1 and CDR2: ENHRY, SYGVKD. CDR3 loop: CAISEVGVPNYGYTF. The CDR3 nucleotides read TGTGCCATCAGTGAGGTAGGGGTACCTAACTATGGCTACACCTTC.

This chain uses TRBV23-1 with TRBJ2-5, with D maybe TRBD2 (5 bases). The closer fit of TRBJ2-7 to the DNA end suggests the J call may be wrong. TRBV23-1 is an open reading frame whose function is uncertain. The CDR3 covers 16 residues. The CDR3 is CASSQSWTGIHYEQYF. The DNA for the CDR3 is TGCGCCAGCAGTCAATCGTGGACTGGGATCCACTACGAGCAGTACTTC.

The rearrangement joins TRBV6-5 to TRBJ1-2; a possible D gene is TRBD1 (6 bases). This CDR3 contains 11 residues. CDR1 is MNHEY, CDR2 SVGAGI, per germline. The V gene lost 5 bases and the J gene lost 8 bases, with 9 bases spanning the gap. The CDR3 coding sequence is TGTGCCAGCAGTCAGGGGAAGGGCTACACCTTC. It specifies CASSQGKGYTF.

V and J are TRBV7-8 and TRBJ2-1; D call uncertain. The germline V and J ends were trimmed by 5 bases and 8 bases, with 10 bases remaining between them. The CDR3 extends over 12 amino acids. In germline, CDR1 is SGHVS, CDR2 FQNEAQ. This chain's CDR3 is CASSRHGYEQFF. In DNA, the CDR3 is TGTGCCAGCAGCCGGCATGGTTATGAGCAGTTCTTC. The full variable domain, completed using reference TRBV7-8 and TRBJ2-1, is GAGVSQSPRYKVAKRGQDVALRCDPISGHVSLFWYQQALGQGPEFLTYFQNEAQLDKSGLPSDRFFAERPEGSVSTLKIQRTQQEDSAVYLCASSRHGYEQFFGPGTRLTVL.

This chain connects TRBV2 to TRBJ2-7; D might be TRBD1 or TRBD2, each matching 5 bases. CDR3 length: 14 amino acids. The V end was cut by 9 bases, the J end by 0 bases, with 15 bases between. The germline V gene has CDR1 SNHLY and CDR2 FYNNEI. This chain's CDR3 is CAREKRDGSYEQYF. In nucleotides, the CDR3 is TGTGCCAGAGAAAAACGGGACGGCTCCTACGAGCAGTACTTC.

This clone has only a few counts. This chain uses TRBV27 with TRBJ2-2; tentatively, D is TRBD1 (6 bases). This CDR3 spans 16 amino acids. V was cut by 5 bases and J by 0 bases, with 13 bases left in between. The germline CDR1 and CDR2 sequences are MNHEY and SMNVEV (reference sequence). CDR3 nucleotides: TGTGCCAGCAGTACCCCCGGGACATCGAACACCGGGGAGCTGTTTTTT. Encoded protein: CASSTPGTSNTGELFF.

V and J are TRBV5-6 and TRBJ2-2, with TRBD2 matching 13 bases. Trimming removed 0 bases from V and 5 bases from J; junction bases left unmatched: 4. From germline, CDR1 is SGHDT and CDR2 YYEEEE. The CDR3 sequence is 17 residues long. The CDR3 DNA is TGTGCCAGCAGCTTGGCGGGACTAGCGGGATTAACCGGGGAGCTGTTTTTT. Amino acids: CASSLAGLAGLTGELFF.

This clone has at least ten counts. This chain links TRBV2 with TRBJ2-7; a weak D match, TRBD2 (6 bases). The V and J ends lost 6 bases and 2 bases respectively, with 17 bases between them. Germline assignment: CDR1 SNHLY and CDR2 FYNNEI. The CDR3 is 15 amino acids. CDR3 loop: CASSLEGGGTYEQYF. The DNA for the CDR3 is TGTGCCAGCAGCTTAGAAGGCGGAGGGACCTACGAGCAGTACTTC.

This clone was seen a few times. The rearrangement joins TRBV7-6 to TRBJ2-1, with TRBD2 identical over 8 bases. The length of the CDR3 is 14 residues. V was clipped by 0 bases and J by 9 bases; unmatched bases: 4. Germline CDR1 is SGHVS and CDR2 is FNYEAQ. CDR3 DNA sequence: TGTGCCAGCAGCTTAGCGGGACTAGATGGTGAGCAGTTCTTC. Its protein product is CASSLAGLDGEQFF.

In this sample, this clone turned up a few times. V and J are TRBV11-2 and TRBJ2-7, with TRBD2 identical over 7 bases. This CDR3 spans 16 amino acids. The V gene's germline CDR1 is SGHAT and CDR2 FQNNGV. With 2 bases clipped from V and 2 bases from J, the junction kept 9 bases outside the gene matches. The CDR3 nucleotides are TGTGCCAGCAGCTTAACGTCGGGGGGAGGGACCTACGAGCAGTACTTC. It specifies CASSLTSGGGTYEQYF.

This clone was observed a handful of times. This chain joins TRBV19 and TRBJ1-5; no definite D call. Per the germline V gene, CDR1 is LNHDA and CDR2 is SQIVND (reference sequence). Trimming cost V 3 bases and J 1 base, with 10 bases left between them. CDR3 length: 15 amino acids. This CDR3 reads CASSMSGLSNQPQHF. The CDR3 nucleotides read TGTGCCAGTAGTATGTCGGGGTTGAGCAATCAGCCCCAGCATTTT. The full variable domain, completed using reference TRBV19 and TRBJ1-5, is DGGITQSPKYLFRKEGQNVTLSCEQNLNHDAMYWYRQDPGQGLRLIYYSQIVNDFQKGDIAEGYSVSREKKESFPLTVTSAQKNPTAFYLCASSMSGLSNQPQHFGDGTRLSIL.

This chain uses TRBV5-1 with TRBJ2-7, with D tentatively TRBD2 (6 bases). This CDR3 spans 16 amino acids. Trimming removed 0 bases from V and 4 bases from J, with 17 bases in between. Germline V gene sequence: CDR1 SGHRS, CDR2 YFSETQ. The CDR3 region is CASSLGSSAVRYEQYF. In DNA form, the CDR3 reads TGCGCCAGCAGCTTGGGGTCTAGCGCGGTAAGATACGAGCAGTACTTC.

This clone was recorded at least ten times. The chain joins TRBV14 to TRBJ1-1; D might be TRBD1 (6 bases). V shed 1 base and J shed 9 bases, with 18 bases lying between them. Germline V gene lookup returns CDR1 SGHDN and CDR2 FVKESK. This CDR3 has 15 amino acids. The DNA for the CDR3 is TGTGCCAGCAGCCAAGCCGGGGGCAGGGGAAGTAAAGCTTTCTTT. It translates to CASSQAGGRGSKAFF. The whole variable domain, filled in from reference TRBV14 and TRBJ1-1, reads EAGVTQFPSHSVIEKGQTVTLRCDPISGHDNLYWYRRVMGKEIKFLLHFVKESKQDESGMPNNRFLAERTGGTYSTLKVQPAELEDSGVYFCASSQAGGRGSKAFFGQGTRLTVV.